The 3 T cell receptor beta chains listed next were all sequenced from one sample in a study of blood T cell repertoires in COVID-19. Repertoires were generated with immunoSEQ multiplex PCR, while TCRdb's copy carries only in-frame clones and drops some. In the table there are roughly 130,000 clones, about four fifths of which are singletons. The sample was peripheral blood. The source is a woman between 45 and 65 years old with acute or convalescent COVID-19.

The rearrangement uses TRBV28 and TRBJ1-2, with D possibly TRBD1 on 6 matching bases. V lost 5 bases and J 7 bases, leaving 17 bases between the germline ends. The CDR3 sequence is 14 residues long. Germline loops: CDR1 MDHEN, CDR2 SYDVKM. The CDR3 DNA reads as TGTGCCAGCAGTCCACAGGGAGAGAGGGGTGGCTACACCTTC. This encodes CASSPQGERGGYTF.

This rearrangement joins TRBV3-1 (or the pseudogene TRBV3-2) to TRBJ2-1, with TRBD2 matching 7 bases. Trimming cost V 0 bases and J 5 bases; bases outside gene matches: 7. Germline lookup yields CDR1 LGHDT and CDR2 YNNKEL (reference sequence). CDR3 length: 16 residues. This chain's CDR3 is CASSQEGGGVNNEQFF. CDR3 sequence (DNA): TGTGCCAGCAGCCAAGAAGGTGGGGGGGTGAACAATGAGCAGTTCTTC.

The chain has TRBV27 and TRBJ1-1; no clear D. With 7 bases removed from V and 2 bases from J, the gap between germline ends came to 11 bases. CDR3 length equals 13 residues. Looked up from germline, CDR1 is MNHEY and CDR2 is SMNVEV (reference sequence). This CDR3 reads CASTRLSNTEAFF. CDR3 bases: TGTGCCAGCACGAGGCTCTCAAACACTGAAGCTTTCTTT.